The 8 T cell receptor beta chains presented below share a single source sample, sequenced in a study of cytomegalovirus exposure and HLA in healthy donors. PCR was performed using 60 Vbeta and 13 Jbeta primers. Assay: immunoSEQ multiplex PCR; the TCRdb copy retains only in-frame clones and omits some. Counted here are approximately 180,000 clones, more than 60% occurring once; the ten biggest clones make up approximately 1.3%. The sequenced sample consisted of PBMCs. The receptors shown here come from a woman younger than 45 in good health and CMV-seropositive.

This chain joins TRBV30 and TRBJ1-2; no clear D. This CDR3 has 12 amino acids. Trimming removed 4 bases at V and 7 bases at J, with 13 bases between. Per the germline V gene, CDR1 is GTSNPN and CDR2 is SVGIG (reference sequence). The CDR3 DNA reads TGTGCCTGGACGGAGGATTGGGCTGGCTACACCTTC. Protein sequence: CAWTEDWAGYTF.

V and J are TRBV6-5 and TRBJ1-2, with no clear D. V dropped 0 bases and J dropped 4 bases, with 6 bases sitting between them. CDR3 length: 13 amino acids. Germline CDR1 is MNHEY and CDR2 is SVGAGI. CDR3 nucleotides: TGTGCCAGCAGTTACTCGGTCAGCTATGGCTACACCTTC. Residues: CASSYSVSYGYTF.

This sequence joins TRBV19 and TRBJ1-4; TRBD1 agrees at 7 bases. The trim removed 7 bases at V and 8 bases at J, leaving 7 bases unmatched. In germline, CDR1 is LNHDA, CDR2 SQIVND (reference sequence). CDR3 length equals 13 residues. The CDR3 DNA is TGTGCCAGTAACGACAGGGTCGACGAAAAACTGTTTTTT. Protein: CASNDRVDEKLFF.

Comments on this clone: A junction end diverges from the germline sequence, so it may reflect a read error. This sequence joins TRBV5-1 and TRBJ2-1; D is unresolved. The CDR3 is 16 residues long. The germline V gene has CDR1 SGHRS and CDR2 YFSETQ. The CDR3 DNA is TGCGCCAGCAGATCCGACTCTTACATACCCTACGATGAGCAGTTCTTC. Protein sequence: CASRSDSYIPYDEQFF.

V usage is TRBV11-2 and J usage is TRBJ2-7; TRBD1 agrees at 9 bases. The CDR3 runs to 17 residues. With 5 bases clipped from V and 6 bases from J, the junction kept 17 bases outside the gene matches. Looked up from germline, CDR1 is SGHAT and CDR2 is FQNNGV. CDR3 sequence reads: CASSPTGGQGITGEQYF. The CDR3 nucleotides read TGTGCCAGCAGCCCAACGGGGGGACAGGGCATTACCGGCGAGCAGTACTTC.

The V and J genes are TRBV27 and TRBJ2-7, with D perhaps matching TRBD1 (6 bases). The CDR3 runs to 14 residues. Between the trimmed V and J ends, which lost 5 bases and 6 bases, there was a span of 17 bases. The germline CDR1 and CDR2 sequences are MNHEY and SMNVEV (reference sequence). DNA for the CDR3: TGTGCCAGCAGTGATGCATGGGGGCGCGGCGAGCAGTACTTC. Residues: CASSDAWGRGEQYF.

V usage is TRBV9 and J usage is TRBJ1-2; a possible D gene is TRBD1 (5 bases). Germline values: CDR1 SGDLS, CDR2 YYNGEE. V was cut by 0 bases and J by 7 bases, with 13 bases left in between. The CDR3 has 14 residues. CDR3 bases: TGTGCCAGCAGCGTAGCTGAGCCAGGGCTTGGCTACACCTTC. Translated: CASSVAEPGLGYTF.

The chain has TRBV4-3 and TRBJ2-7; 14 bases map to TRBD2. V shed 1 base and J 3 bases; nucleotides not matched to a gene: 2. From germline, CDR1 is LGHNA and CDR2 YSLEER. The CDR3 is 16 amino acids. CDR3 amino acids: CASSQGLAGGYYEQYF. CDR3 DNA sequence: TGCGCCAGCAGCCAAGGACTAGCGGGAGGGTACTACGAGCAGTACTTC.